This T cell receptor beta chain came from a study of cytomegalovirus exposure and HLA in healthy donors. Study conclusions and caveats: Associated with cytomegalovirus, according to the listing, were some 150 TCR beta chains. Later work associated roughly 17,000 TCR beta sequences with HLA alleles at 0.05 false discovery rate.

At collection, donors were nominally healthy, but unrecorded immune exposures were probable. Details on this clone: Its antigen is currently unknown.

This CDR3 is built from 14 residues. Germline CDR1 is SGHDT and CDR2 is YYEEEE. Trimming removed 0 bases from V and 7 bases from J, with 14 bases in between. PCR involved 60 Vbeta and 13 Jbeta primers. TCRdb keeps only in-frame clones here, not all; method: immunoSEQ multiplex PCR. There are nearly 200,000 clones in the sample; approximately 85% occur only once, and 5.5% to 7.5% lies in the top ten. Sequenced material: PBMCs. The sequence was obtained from a woman aged 50 to 60 in good health and CMV-seropositive. The rearrangement uses TRBV5-6 and TRBJ2-7, with TRBD1 as a possible D gene (5 bases). The DNA for the CDR3 is TGTGCCAGCAGCTTGGGTGGGGCCCCCGAGGAGCAGTACTTC. Encoded protein: CASSLGGAPEEQYF.